This is a list of T cell receptor beta chains from one sample in a study of cytomegalovirus exposure and HLA in healthy donors. Repertoires were generated with immunoSEQ multiplex PCR, while TCRdb's copy carries only in-frame clones and drops some. The table includes more than 110,000 clones, over 70% detected once. Sequencing was done on a sample of PBMCs. The receptors come from a man aged 35 to 55 in good health and CMV-seropositive. The CDR3 runs from the conserved cysteine through the conserved F or W. A D gene is named only where the DNA matches it firmly. Clone size appears in some rows only: once, few, many, or a class for an expanded clone.

j_call: TRBJ2-2
clone_size: -
v_call: TRBV5-1
d_call: TRBD2
cdr3_aa: CASSLVVRRELGGELFF
cdr3_nt: TGCGCCAGCAGCTTGGTAGTGCGGCGGGAGCTGGGCGGGGAGCTGTTTTTT

j_call: TRBJ2-7
clone_size: -
v_call: TRBV6-5
d_call: TRBD2
cdr3_aa: CASRSGETYEQYF
cdr3_nt: TGTGCCAGCAGGAGCGGGGAAACCTACGAGCAGTACTTC

j_call: TRBJ1-1
clone_size: -
v_call: TRBV14
d_call: TRBD1
cdr3_aa: CASSARQGNTEAFF
cdr3_nt: TGTGCCAGCAGCGCTCGACAGGGGAACACTGAAGCTTTCTTT

j_call: TRBJ2-5
clone_size: -
v_call: TRBV19
d_call: TRBD2
cdr3_aa: CASSKGAGAQETQYF
cdr3_nt: TGTGCCAGTAGTAAAGGCGCGGGAGCACAAGAGACCCAGTACTTC

j_call: TRBJ2-5
clone_size: few
v_call: TRBV9
d_call: -
cdr3_aa: CASSVAAGSQETQYF
cdr3_nt: TGTGCCAGCAGCGTAGCGGCAGGCAGCCAAGAGACCCAGTACTTC

j_call: TRBJ1-2
clone_size: -
v_call: TRBV27
d_call: -
cdr3_aa: CASSPTAHYGYTF
cdr3_nt: TGTGCCAGCAGTCCTACAGCTCACTATGGCTACACCTTC

j_call: TRBJ1-1
clone_size: -
v_call: TRBV18
d_call: -
cdr3_aa: CASSPPGQTITEAFF
cdr3_nt: TGTGCCAGCTCACCCCCCGGACAGACGATCACTGAAGCTTTCTTT

j_call: TRBJ1-2
clone_size: -
v_call: TRBV18
d_call: -
cdr3_aa: CASSPTTEPYGYTF
cdr3_nt: TGTGCCAGCTCACCAACCACCGAGCCTTATGGCTACACCTTC

j_call: TRBJ2-1
clone_size: -
v_call: TRBV5-1
d_call: -
cdr3_aa: CASSFLRDFTYNEQFF
cdr3_nt: TGCGCCAGCAGCTTCCTGCGGGATTTCACCTACAATGAGCAGTTCTTC

j_call: TRBJ2-2
clone_size: -
v_call: TRBV19
d_call: TRBD2
cdr3_aa: CASRAGTGMNTGELFF
cdr3_nt: TGTGCCAGTAGAGCGGGAACAGGAATGAACACCGGGGAGCTGTTTTTT

j_call: TRBJ1-1
clone_size: -
v_call: TRBV29-1
d_call: -
cdr3_aa: CSVVQALNTEAFF
cdr3_nt: TGCAGCGTTGTGCAGGCCTTGAACACTGAAGCTTTCTTT

j_call: TRBJ2-5
clone_size: once
v_call: TRBV9
d_call: TRBD1
cdr3_aa: CASSTGTVQEAQYF
cdr3_nt: TGTGCCAGCAGCACCGGGACAGTACAAGAGGCCCAGTACTTC

j_call: TRBJ2-3
clone_size: few
v_call: TRBV13
d_call: TRBD2
cdr3_aa: CASSLGLSGGYDTQYF
cdr3_nt: TGTGCCAGCAGCTTAGGCCTGAGCGGGGGGTACGATACGCAGTATTTT

j_call: TRBJ1-1
clone_size: -
v_call: TRBV18
d_call: TRBD1
cdr3_aa: CASSPFGQGEAFF
cdr3_nt: TGTGCCAGCTCACCATTCGGACAGGGTGAAGCTTTCTTT

j_call: TRBJ2-1
clone_size: few
v_call: TRBV2
d_call: TRBD2
cdr3_aa: CASLAGVSYNEQFF
cdr3_nt: TGTGCCAGCCTAGCGGGGGTCTCCTACAATGAGCAGTTCTTC

j_call: TRBJ2-7
clone_size: -
v_call: TRBV5-1
d_call: TRBD2
cdr3_aa: CASSPGLAGDEQYF
cdr3_nt: TGCGCCAGCAGCCCGGGACTAGCGGGAGACGAGCAGTACTTC

j_call: TRBJ1-2
clone_size: -
v_call: TRBV7-2
d_call: -
cdr3_aa: CASSLLGGLDGYTF
cdr3_nt: TGTGCCAGCAGCTTACTCGGGGGGCTAGATGGCTACACCTTC

j_call: TRBJ2-7
clone_size: -
v_call: TRBV6-6
d_call: TRBD1
cdr3_aa: CASRAGTGSYEQYF
cdr3_nt: TGTGCCAGCAGGGCTGGGACAGGGTCCTACGAGCAGTACTTC

j_call: TRBJ2-3
clone_size: few
v_call: TRBV6-4
d_call: -
cdr3_aa: CASSPHATEGDTQYF
cdr3_nt: TGTGCCAGCAGCCCCCATGCAACGGAGGGAGATACGCAGTATTTT

j_call: TRBJ1-2
clone_size: once
v_call: TRBV29-1
d_call: TRBD1
cdr3_aa: CSVIPPGQDYGYTF
cdr3_nt: TGCAGCGTCATCCCGCCGGGACAGGACTATGGCTACACCTTC

j_call: TRBJ2-1
clone_size: -
v_call: TRBV7-2
d_call: -
cdr3_aa: CASSNFHEQFF
cdr3_nt: TGTGCCAGTTCTAATTTCCATGAGCAGTTCTTC

j_call: TRBJ1-5
clone_size: few
v_call: TRBV7-8
d_call: -
cdr3_aa: CASSLVGGGQPQHF
cdr3_nt: TGTGCCAGCAGCTTGGTCGGGGGGGGTCAGCCCCAGCATTTT

j_call: TRBJ1-3
clone_size: -
v_call: TRBV27
d_call: -
cdr3_aa: CASSYRGDYGNTIYF
cdr3_nt: TGTGCCAGCAGTTATCGGGGGGATTATGGAAACACCATATATTTT

j_call: TRBJ1-5
clone_size: -
v_call: TRBV2
d_call: -
cdr3_aa: CASRGGVGNQPQHF
cdr3_nt: TGTGCCAGCCGAGGGGGGGTGGGCAATCAGCCCCAGCATTTT

j_call: TRBJ1-5
clone_size: -
v_call: TRBV7-9
d_call: -
cdr3_aa: CASSLVGANQPQHF
cdr3_nt: TGTGCCAGCAGCTTAGTGGGCGCGAACCAGCCCCAGCATTTT

j_call: TRBJ2-2
clone_size: -
v_call: TRBV4-3
d_call: TRBD2
cdr3_aa: CASSQGLASGSPGELFF
cdr3_nt: TGCGCCAGCAGCCAAGGACTGGCTAGCGGGAGTCCCGGGGAGCTGTTTTTT

j_call: TRBJ2-5
clone_size: -
v_call: TRBV5-1
d_call: -
cdr3_aa: CASGPGRGGTSETQYF
cdr3_nt: TGCGCCAGCGGCCCCGGGAGAGGGGGCACTTCCGAGACCCAGTACTTC

j_call: TRBJ2-7
clone_size: -
v_call: TRBV7-6
d_call: TRBD1
cdr3_aa: CASSLGTGLSYEQYF
cdr3_nt: TGTGCCAGCAGCTTAGGGACAGGACTTTCCTACGAGCAGTACTTC

j_call: TRBJ2-7
clone_size: -
v_call: TRBV4-1
d_call: -
cdr3_aa: CASSQVVSGYEQYF
cdr3_nt: TGCGCCAGCAGCCAAGTGGTTTCCGGGTACGAGCAGTACTTC

j_call: TRBJ2-7
clone_size: -
v_call: TRBV7-9
d_call: -
cdr3_aa: CASSVIGDSYEQYF
cdr3_nt: TGTGCCAGCAGCGTGATCGGGGATTCCTACGAGCAGTACTTC

j_call: TRBJ1-4
clone_size: few
v_call: TRBV6-6
d_call: -
cdr3_aa: CASRTTNEKLFF
cdr3_nt: TGTGCCAGCCGTACAACTAATGAAAAACTGTTTTTT

j_call: TRBJ2-2
clone_size: -
v_call: TRBV4-3
d_call: -
cdr3_aa: CASSQDHEALPNTGELFF
cdr3_nt: TGCGCCAGCAGCCAAGATCATGAGGCTTTACCGAACACCGGGGAGCTGTTTTTT

j_call: TRBJ1-1
clone_size: -
v_call: TRBV29-1
d_call: -
cdr3_aa: CSVSTRMAFF
cdr3_nt: TGCAGCGTTTCGACTAGGATGGCTTTCTTT

j_call: TRBJ1-4
clone_size: -
v_call: TRBV11-2
d_call: -
cdr3_aa: CASSAGYSEKLFF
cdr3_nt: TGTGCCAGCAGCGCAGGGTACAGCGAAAAACTGTTTTTT

j_call: TRBJ1-1
clone_size: -
v_call: TRBV29-1
d_call: TRBD1
cdr3_aa: CSAQSSGGAGSEAFF
cdr3_nt: TGCAGCGCCCAAAGCTCAGGGGGCGCGGGCTCTGAAGCTTTCTTT

j_call: TRBJ1-3
clone_size: -
v_call: TRBV6-1
d_call: -
cdr3_aa: CASSVQGTGNTIYF
cdr3_nt: TGTGCCAGCAGTGTCCAGGGGACTGGAAACACCATATATTTT

j_call: TRBJ1-1
clone_size: -
v_call: TRBV9
d_call: -
cdr3_aa: CASSVVSNTEAFF
cdr3_nt: TGTGCCAGCAGCGTAGTAAGCAACACTGAAGCTTTCTTT

j_call: TRBJ2-1
clone_size: -
v_call: TRBV13
d_call: TRBD2
cdr3_aa: CASSLGGTSGRNEQFF
cdr3_nt: TGTGCCAGCAGCTTAGGCGGGACTAGCGGGAGAAATGAGCAGTTCTTC

j_call: TRBJ1-2
clone_size: -
v_call: TRBV18
d_call: TRBD1
cdr3_aa: CASSQTGNRGDYGYTF
cdr3_nt: TGTGCCAGCTCTCAAACTGGGAACAGGGGCGACTATGGCTACACCTTC

j_call: TRBJ1-1
clone_size: -
v_call: TRBV18
d_call: -
cdr3_aa: CASSPYRTVMNTEAFF
cdr3_nt: TGTGCCAGCTCACCCTACCGGACAGTTATGAACACTGAAGCTTTCTTT

j_call: TRBJ1-5
clone_size: -
v_call: TRBV6-5
d_call: TRBD1
cdr3_aa: CASSPNYRGWQPQHF
cdr3_nt: TGTGCCAGCAGCCCCAATTACAGGGGTTGGCAGCCCCAGCATTTT

j_call: TRBJ1-2
clone_size: -
v_call: TRBV5-6
d_call: TRBD1
cdr3_aa: CASRIAGTGNGYTF
cdr3_nt: TGTGCCAGCAGGATCGCAGGGACAGGGAATGGCTACACCTTC

j_call: TRBJ2-7
clone_size: few
v_call: TRBV19
d_call: TRBD1
cdr3_aa: CASSWGTGYSYEQYF
cdr3_nt: TGTGCCAGTAGTTGGGGGACAGGGTACTCCTACGAGCAGTACTTC

j_call: TRBJ2-5
clone_size: once
v_call: TRBV19
d_call: TRBD2
cdr3_aa: CASTGAGGAGETQYF
cdr3_nt: TGTGCCAGTACCGGTGCCGGGGGGGCTGGGGAGACCCAGTACTTC

j_call: TRBJ2-3
clone_size: -
v_call: TRBV6-5
d_call: TRBD2
cdr3_aa: CASSFGGGGTDTQYF
cdr3_nt: TGTGCCAGCAGTTTTGGCGGGGGGGGCACAGATACGCAGTATTTT

j_call: TRBJ1-6
clone_size: -
v_call: TRBV7-8
d_call: -
cdr3_aa: CASSSSGPLHF
cdr3_nt: TGTGCCAGCAGCTCGTCGGGGCCCCTCCACTTT

j_call: TRBJ2-2
clone_size: once
v_call: TRBV19
d_call: TRBD1
cdr3_aa: CASRRDRGRVGELFF
cdr3_nt: TGTGCCAGTAGGAGGGACAGGGGGCGCGTCGGGGAGCTGTTTTTT

j_call: TRBJ2-7
clone_size: -
v_call: TRBV6-5
d_call: TRBD1
cdr3_aa: CASSYRPGQGSYEQYF
cdr3_nt: TGTGCCAGCAGTTACCGACCGGGACAGGGTTCCTACGAGCAGTACTTC

j_call: TRBJ2-2
clone_size: -
v_call: TRBV2
d_call: TRBD1
cdr3_aa: CASRLNPGQGDFTGELFF
cdr3_nt: TGTGCCAGCAGACTCAATCCGGGACAGGGAGATTTCACCGGGGAGCTGTTTTTT

j_call: TRBJ2-3
clone_size: few
v_call: TRBV19
d_call: TRBD1
cdr3_aa: CASNRGRTDTQYF
cdr3_nt: TGTGCCAGTAACAGGGGACGCACAGATACGCAGTATTTT

j_call: TRBJ1-5
clone_size: -
v_call: TRBV6-6
d_call: -
cdr3_aa: CASSDPRDTQPQHF
cdr3_nt: TGTGCCAGCAGTGACCCCAGGGATACTCAGCCCCAGCATTTT

j_call: TRBJ2-5
clone_size: -
v_call: TRBV2
d_call: TRBD2
cdr3_aa: CASSYSGRALKETQYF
cdr3_nt: TGTGCCAGCAGTTATAGCGGGAGGGCCCTCAAAGAGACCCAGTACTTC

j_call: TRBJ1-1
clone_size: -
v_call: TRBV5-4
d_call: -
cdr3_aa: CASSLGVGGGTEAFF
cdr3_nt: TGTGCCAGCAGCTTGGGTGTGGGAGGGGGTACTGAAGCTTTCTTT